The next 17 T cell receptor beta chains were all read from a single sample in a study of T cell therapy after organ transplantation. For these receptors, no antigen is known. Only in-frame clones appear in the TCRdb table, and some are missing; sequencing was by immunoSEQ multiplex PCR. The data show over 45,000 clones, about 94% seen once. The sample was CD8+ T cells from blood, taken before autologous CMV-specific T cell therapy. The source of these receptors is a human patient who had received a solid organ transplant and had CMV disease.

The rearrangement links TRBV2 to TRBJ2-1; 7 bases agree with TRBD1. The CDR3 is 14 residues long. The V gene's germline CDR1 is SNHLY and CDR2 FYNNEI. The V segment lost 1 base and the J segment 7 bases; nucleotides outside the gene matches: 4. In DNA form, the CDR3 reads TGTGCCAGCAGTGAAGGGACAGGCGGGAATGAGCAGTTCTTC. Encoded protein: CASSEGTGGNEQFF.

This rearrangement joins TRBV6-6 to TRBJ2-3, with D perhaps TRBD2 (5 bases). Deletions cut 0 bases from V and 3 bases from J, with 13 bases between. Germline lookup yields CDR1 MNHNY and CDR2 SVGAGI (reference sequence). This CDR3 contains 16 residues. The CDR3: CASSYSRTSMTDTQYF. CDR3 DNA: TGTGCCAGCAGTTACTCGAGAACTAGTATGACAGATACGCAGTATTTT.

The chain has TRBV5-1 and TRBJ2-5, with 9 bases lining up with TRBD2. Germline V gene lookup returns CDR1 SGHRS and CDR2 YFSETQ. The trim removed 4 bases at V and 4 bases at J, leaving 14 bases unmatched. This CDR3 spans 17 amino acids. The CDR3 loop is CASSTPGLADAGETQYF. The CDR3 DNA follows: TGCGCCAGCAGCACCCCGGGACTAGCAGATGCTGGAGAGACCCAGTACTTC.

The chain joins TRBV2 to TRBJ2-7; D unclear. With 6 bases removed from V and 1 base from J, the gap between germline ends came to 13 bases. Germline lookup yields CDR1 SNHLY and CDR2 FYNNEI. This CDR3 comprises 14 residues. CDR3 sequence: CASRIGGESYEQYF. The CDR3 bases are TGTGCCAGCAGGATCGGTGGAGAATCCTACGAGCAGTACTTC. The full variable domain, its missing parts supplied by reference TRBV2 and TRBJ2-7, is EPEVTQTPSHQVTQMGQEVILRCVPISNHLYFYWYRQILGQKVEFLVSFYNNEISEKSEIFDDQFSVERPDGSNFTLKIRSTKLEDSAMYFCASRIGGESYEQYFGPGTRLTVT.

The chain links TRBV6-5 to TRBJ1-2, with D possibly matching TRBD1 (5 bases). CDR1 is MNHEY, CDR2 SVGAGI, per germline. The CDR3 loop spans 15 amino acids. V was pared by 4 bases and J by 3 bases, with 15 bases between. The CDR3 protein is CASSSGRRWDYGYTF. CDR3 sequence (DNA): TGTGCCAGCAGTTCGGGACGGCGATGGGACTATGGCTACACCTTC.

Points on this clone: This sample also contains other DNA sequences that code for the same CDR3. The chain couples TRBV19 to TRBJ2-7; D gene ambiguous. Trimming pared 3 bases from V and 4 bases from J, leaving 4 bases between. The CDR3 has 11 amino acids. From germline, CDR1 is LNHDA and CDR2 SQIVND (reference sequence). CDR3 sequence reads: CASSIGYEQYF. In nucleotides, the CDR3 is TGTGCCAGTAGTATCGGGTACGAGCAGTACTTC.

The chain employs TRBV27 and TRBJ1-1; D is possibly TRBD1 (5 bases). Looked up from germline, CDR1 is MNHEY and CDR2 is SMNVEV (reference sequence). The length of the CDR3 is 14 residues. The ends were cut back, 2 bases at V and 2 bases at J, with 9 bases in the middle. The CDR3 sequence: CASSLRGANTEAFF. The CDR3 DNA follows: TGTGCCAGCAGTTTACGAGGGGCAAACACTGAAGCTTTCTTT.

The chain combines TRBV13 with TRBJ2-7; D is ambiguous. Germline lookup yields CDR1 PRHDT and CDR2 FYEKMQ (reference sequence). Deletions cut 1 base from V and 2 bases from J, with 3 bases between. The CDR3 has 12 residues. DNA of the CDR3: TGTGCCAGCAGCTTAGTCCCCTACGAGCAGTACTTC. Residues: CASSLVPYEQYF. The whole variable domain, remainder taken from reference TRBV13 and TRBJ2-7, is AAGVIQSPRHLIKEKRETATLKCYPIPRHDTVYWYQQGPGQDPQFLISFYEKMQSDKGSIPDRFSAQQFSDYHSELNMSSLELGDSALYFCASSLVPYEQYFGPGTRLTVT.

The CDR3 loop reads CASSPPGTGEQAFF. In DNA form, the CDR3 reads TGTGCCAGCAGTCCACCCGGGACAGGAGAGCAAGCTTTCTTT. This chain uses TRBV6-6 with TRBJ1-1; 8 bases agree with TRBD1. The J segment lost 9 bases and the V segment lost 5 bases, leaving 11 bases of the junction unmatched. CDR1 is MNHNY, CDR2 SVGAGI, per germline (reference sequence). This CDR3 contains 14 residues.

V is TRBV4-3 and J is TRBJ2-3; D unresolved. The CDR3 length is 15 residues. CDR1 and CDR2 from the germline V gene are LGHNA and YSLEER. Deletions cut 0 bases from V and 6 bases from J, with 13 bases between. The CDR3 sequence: CASSQDSAVRDTQYF. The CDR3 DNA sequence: TGCGCCAGCAGCCAAGATTCGGCGGTCCGGGATACGCAGTATTTT.

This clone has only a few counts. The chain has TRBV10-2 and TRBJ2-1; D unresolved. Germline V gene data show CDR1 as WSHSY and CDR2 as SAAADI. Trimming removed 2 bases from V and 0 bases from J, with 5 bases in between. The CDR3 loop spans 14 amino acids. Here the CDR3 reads CASSEAFSYNEQFF. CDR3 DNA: TGCGCCAGCAGTGAGGCCTTCTCCTACAATGAGCAGTTCTTC.

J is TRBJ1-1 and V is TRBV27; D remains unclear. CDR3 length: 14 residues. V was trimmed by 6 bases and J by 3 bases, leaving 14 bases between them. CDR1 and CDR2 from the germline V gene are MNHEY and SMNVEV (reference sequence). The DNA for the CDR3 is TGTGCCAGCAGCCTCATCGGTACCGACACTGAAGCTTTCTTT. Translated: CASSLIGTDTEAFF.

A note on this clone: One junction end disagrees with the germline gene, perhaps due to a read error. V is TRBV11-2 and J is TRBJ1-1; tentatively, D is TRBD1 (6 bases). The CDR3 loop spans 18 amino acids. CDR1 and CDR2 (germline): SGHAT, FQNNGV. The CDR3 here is CASSRLTGASPMNTEAFF. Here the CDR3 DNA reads TGCGCCAGCAGCCGACTGACAGGAGCTAGCCCTATGAACACTGAAGCTTTCTTT.

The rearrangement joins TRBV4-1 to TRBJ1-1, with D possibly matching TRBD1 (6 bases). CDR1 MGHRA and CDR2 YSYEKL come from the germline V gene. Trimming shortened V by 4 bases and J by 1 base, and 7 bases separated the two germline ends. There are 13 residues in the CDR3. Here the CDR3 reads CASSLRGNTEAFF. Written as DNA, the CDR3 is TGCGCCAGCAGCCTCAGGGGGAACACTGAAGCTTTCTTT.

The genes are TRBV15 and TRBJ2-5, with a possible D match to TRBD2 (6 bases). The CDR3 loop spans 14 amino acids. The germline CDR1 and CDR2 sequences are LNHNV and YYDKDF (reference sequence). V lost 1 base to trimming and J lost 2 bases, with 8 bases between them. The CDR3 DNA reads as TGTGCCACCAGCAGAGCGGGAGTACAAGAGACCCAGTACTTC. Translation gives CATSRAGVQETQYF.

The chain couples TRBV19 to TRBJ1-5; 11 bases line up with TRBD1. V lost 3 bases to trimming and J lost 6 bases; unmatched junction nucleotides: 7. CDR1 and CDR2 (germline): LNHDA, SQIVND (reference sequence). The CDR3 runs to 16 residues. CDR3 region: CASSMDRGLWAQPQHF. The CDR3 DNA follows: TGTGCCAGTAGTATGGACAGGGGGCTTTGGGCTCAGCCCCAGCATTTT.

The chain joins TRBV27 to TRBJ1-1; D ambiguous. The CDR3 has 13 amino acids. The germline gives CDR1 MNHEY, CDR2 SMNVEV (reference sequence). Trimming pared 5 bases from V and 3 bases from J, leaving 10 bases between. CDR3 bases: TGTGCCAGCAGTGACAACTCAGACACTGAAGCTTTCTTT. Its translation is CASSDNSDTEAFF.